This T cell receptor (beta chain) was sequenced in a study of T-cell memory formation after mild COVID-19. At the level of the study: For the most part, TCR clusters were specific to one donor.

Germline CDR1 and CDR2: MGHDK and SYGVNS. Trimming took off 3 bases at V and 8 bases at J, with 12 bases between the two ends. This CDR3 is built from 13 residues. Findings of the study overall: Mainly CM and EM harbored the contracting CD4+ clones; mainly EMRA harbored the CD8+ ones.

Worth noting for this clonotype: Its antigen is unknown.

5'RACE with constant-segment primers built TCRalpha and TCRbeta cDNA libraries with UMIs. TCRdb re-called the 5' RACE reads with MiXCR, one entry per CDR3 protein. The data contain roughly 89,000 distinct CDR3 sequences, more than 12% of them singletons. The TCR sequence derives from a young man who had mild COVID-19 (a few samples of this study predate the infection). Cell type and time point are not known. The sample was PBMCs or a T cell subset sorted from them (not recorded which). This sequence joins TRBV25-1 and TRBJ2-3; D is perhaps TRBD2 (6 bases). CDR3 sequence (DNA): TGTGCCAGCAGTGAGGGGGGATGGGGTACGCAGTATTTT. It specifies CASSEGGWGTQYF.